This T cell receptor beta chain appears in the sequencing data of a study of cytomegalovirus exposure and HLA in healthy donors. Study-wide results and limits: Confirmation in vitro established that three CMV-associated chains were specific for CMV antigens.

The PCR used 60 Vbeta and 13 Jbeta primers. Sequenced by immunoSEQ multiplex PCR; TCRdb stores in-frame clones only, minus some. This sample has about 120,000 clones, with roughly 80% found just once. Note on this clone: The antigen is undetermined.

V dropped 5 bases and J dropped 1 base, with 14 bases sitting between them. The CDR3 is 15 amino acids. Germline V CDR1 and CDR2: SEHNR, FQNEAQ (reference sequence). The sequencing sample was made of PBMCs. The chain joins TRBV7-9 to TRBJ1-2, with D perhaps matching TRBD1 (5 bases). This TCR was recovered from a female donor in good health and CMV-seropositive. Here the CDR3 reads CASSAQSGGNYGYTF. CDR3 nucleotides: TGTGCCAGCAGCGCCCAATCCGGGGGTAACTATGGCTACACCTTC.